Below are 20 T cell receptor beta chains sequenced from a single sample in a study of spatial heterogeneity in lung cancer. Time point: sample taken at primary tumor resection. Unsorted whole RNA of tumor, nontumor lung or frozen PBMC was sequenced. MiXCR, applied by TCRdb to the 5' RACE reads, yields one record per CDR3 protein. The repertoire includes under 100,000 distinct CDR3 sequences, approximately 8.5% of them detected once, and 6.9% sits in the top ten. This sample comprised PBMCs, obtained at surgery. The receptors were sampled from a male donor with early-stage non-small cell lung cancer.

The J gene is TRBJ2-1, the V gene TRBV28; 10 positions match TRBD2. This CDR3 has 17 residues. Germline values: CDR1 MDHEN, CDR2 SYDVKM. The junction had 15 bases not matched to a gene; V was cut back by 7 bases and J by 6 bases. The CDR3 region is CASIPLGLAGVGNEQFF. For the CDR3, the DNA is TGTGCCAGCATCCCCCTGGGGCTAGCGGGAGTCGGCAATGAGCAGTTCTTC.

This clonotype was observed a handful of times. This sequence joins TRBV11-1 and TRBJ2-7; 13 positions match TRBD2. Germline values: CDR1 SGHAT, CDR2 FQDESV (reference sequence). J lost 6 bases, V lost 1 base, and 0 bases had no gene match. The CDR3 has 14 residues. CDR3 nucleotides: TGTGCCAGCAGCTTAGGACTAGCGGGAGGCGAGCAGTACTTC. The encoded protein is CASSLGLAGGEQYF.

This clonotype was observed many times. The J gene is TRBJ1-2, the V gene TRBV24-1; no definite D call. Between the trimmed V and J ends, which lost 6 bases and 8 bases, there was a span of 15 bases. The CDR3 totals 13 residues. CDR1 is KGHDR, CDR2 SFDVKD, per germline. CDR3 sequence: CATSRAAAEGYTF. CDR3 in DNA: TGTGCCACCAGTAGGGCCGCCGCGGAGGGCTACACCTTC.

The sample holds many counts of this clonotype. This sequence joins TRBV7-8 and TRBJ2-7, with a possible D match to TRBD1 (6 bases). Trimming took off 4 bases at V and 3 bases at J, with 7 bases between the two ends. This CDR3 contains 12 residues. CDR1 is SGHVS, CDR2 FQNEAQ, per germline. The CDR3 coding sequence is TGTGCCAGCAGCTCACAGGGCTACGAGCAGTACTTC. Amino acid sequence: CASSSQGYEQYF.

This clonotype was found many times. V gene TRBV4-1 combines with J gene TRBJ2-3; D gene uncertain. Germline CDR1 MGHRA, CDR2 YSYEKL. Trimming removed 1 base from V and 2 bases from J, with 10 bases in between. The CDR3 spans 15 residues. This CDR3 reads CASSQGGADTDTQYF. CDR3 in DNA: TGCGCCAGCAGCCAAGGTGGAGCAGACACAGATACGCAGTATTTT.

V and J are TRBV29-1 and TRBJ2-1; D gene unclear. The CDR3 extends over 13 amino acids. V lost 4 bases, J lost 0 bases, and 7 bases lay in between. CDR1 is SQVTM and CDR2 is ANQGSEA in the germline V gene. The CDR3 reads CSVGLSSYNEQFF. CDR3 nucleotide sequence: TGCAGCGTTGGACTTAGCTCCTACAATGAGCAGTTCTTC.

The V and J genes are TRBV29-1 and TRBJ2-3; D assignment may be TRBD1 or TRBD2 (7 bases each). The germline V gene has CDR1 SQVTM and CDR2 ANQGSEA. V shed 7 bases and J shed 3 bases, with 17 bases lying between them. The length of the CDR3 is 14 residues. CDR3 loop: CSESGTAGTDTQYF. The CDR3 nucleotides are TGCAGCGAGTCCGGGACAGCGGGGACAGATACGCAGTATTTT.

DNA of the CDR3: TGTGCCAGCAGTTTCGGGGGATTAGCGGTTTACAATGAGCAGTTCTTC. Amino acids: CASSFGGLAVYNEQFF. The chain combines TRBV28 with TRBJ2-1; perhaps TRBD2 as D (6 bases). Trimming took 3 bases from V and 4 from J, leaving 16 bases between them. The V gene's germline CDR1 is MDHEN and CDR2 SYDVKM. This CDR3 is 16 amino acids long.

This clonotype occurred a few times. The chain employs TRBV2 and TRBJ2-2; TRBD2 matches at 15 bases. The CDR3 extends over 17 amino acids. Trimming cost V 6 bases and J 3 bases; bases outside gene matches: 5. Germline values: CDR1 SNHLY, CDR2 FYNNEI. As DNA, the CDR3 is TGTGCCAGCAGAGACGGGACTAGCGGGGGGTACACCGGGGAGCTGTTTTTT. Translating it yields CASRDGTSGGYTGELFF.

The V and J genes are TRBV10-3 and TRBJ2-3; D remains ambiguous. V lost 7 bases and J 2 bases, leaving 10 bases between the germline ends. This CDR3 region has 13 residues. CDR1 is ENHRY and CDR2 is SYGVKD in the germline V gene. The CDR3 DNA sequence: TGTGCCATCACGGGCAGCTTCACAGATACGCAGTATTTT. Its protein product is CAITGSFTDTQYF.

This clonotype was observed at least ten times. J is TRBJ2-3 and V is TRBV7-6; the D is unclear. Germline V gene sequence: CDR1 SGHVS, CDR2 FNYEAQ. V dropped 2 bases and J dropped 0 bases, with 12 bases sitting between them. This CDR3 spans 16 amino acids. The CDR3 coding sequence is TGTGCCAGCAGCTTATCACAGCTTACTAGCACAGATACGCAGTATTTT. Protein product: CASSLSQLTSTDTQYF.

The table lists this clonotype with many counts. The V call is TRBV7-9, the J call TRBJ2-7; tentatively, D is TRBD1 (5 bases). CDR3 size: 13 residues. Trimming shortened V by 0 bases and J by 4 bases, and 7 bases separated the two germline ends. Germline loops: CDR1 SEHNR, CDR2 FQNEAQ (reference sequence). The CDR3 bases are TGTGCCAGCAGCTTAGCCAGGGATTACGAGCAGTACTTC. Its protein is CASSLARDYEQYF.

The chain carries TRBV5-1 and TRBJ2-7; D is unclear. The CDR3 loop spans 12 amino acids. CDR1 and CDR2 (germline): SGHRS, YFSETQ. V dropped 7 bases and J dropped 0 bases, with 8 bases sitting between them. CDR3 residues: CASSDNSYEQYF. Here the CDR3 DNA reads TGCGCCAGCTCAGACAACTCCTACGAGCAGTACTTC.

This clonotype was seen many times. The rearrangement joins TRBV19 to TRBJ1-6; D ambiguous. The CDR3 extends over 17 amino acids. Germline V gene sequence: CDR1 LNHDA, CDR2 SQIVND (reference sequence). Trimming took 5 bases from V and 0 from J, leaving 14 bases between them. CDR3 in DNA: TGTGCCAGTAGTCCTGGACGGCTGAGCTCCTATAATTCACCCCTCCACTTT. This sequence encodes CASSPGRLSSYNSPLHF.

This clonotype has ten or more counts. CDR3 sequence: CSARDLAGARETQYF. CDR3 nucleotides: TGCAGTGCTAGAGATCTAGCGGGGGCACGGGAGACCCAGTACTTC. The rearrangement joins TRBV20-1 to TRBJ2-5; 10 positions match TRBD2. The V segment lost 0 bases and the J segment 5 bases; nucleotides outside the gene matches: 6. This CDR3 has 15 amino acids. Germline assignment: CDR1 DFQATT and CDR2 SNEGSKA (reference sequence).

This clonotype was picked up a small number of times. The CDR3 sequence is CSVEDRVNTEAFF. CDR3 nucleotide sequence: TGCAGCGTTGAAGACAGGGTTAACACTGAAGCTTTCTTT. The gene calls are TRBV29-1 and TRBJ1-1; tentatively, D is TRBD1 (5 bases). Germline-derived CDR1 and CDR2 are SQVTM and ANQGSEA. The CDR3 has 13 residues. Trimming cost V 0 bases and J 2 bases, with 7 bases left between them.

The rearrangement uses TRBV28 and TRBJ2-7; D might be TRBD2 (6 bases). CDR3 length equals 14 residues. Between the trimmed V and J ends, which lost 2 bases and 3 bases, there was a span of 11 bases. The germline V gene encodes CDR1 MDHEN and CDR2 SYDVKM. The CDR3, as DNA: TGTGCCAGCAGTTTAACGGGAGAGGTCTACGAGCAGTACTTC. Protein product: CASSLTGEVYEQYF.

This clonotype was observed at least ten times. The rearrangement joins TRBV7-9 to TRBJ2-2, with D unclear. CDR3 size: 15 residues. Per the germline V gene, CDR1 is SEHNR and CDR2 is FQNEAQ (reference sequence). V shed 9 bases and J shed 4 bases, with 18 bases lying between them. CDR3 sequence (DNA): TGTGCCAGTACATCGGCGGTTCCTACCACCGGGGAGCTGTTTTTT. Its translation is CASTSAVPTTGELFF.

There are a few counts of this clonotype. The V gene is TRBV9, the J gene TRBJ2-5; no definite D call. V lost 1 base and J 2 bases, leaving 6 bases between the germline ends. The CDR3 totals 13 residues. CDR1 is SGDLS and CDR2 is YYNGEE in the germline V gene. The CDR3 protein is CASSVSTQETQYF. CDR3 nucleotides: TGTGCCAGCAGCGTATCTACACAAGAGACCCAGTACTTC.

There are many counts of this clonotype. The V gene is TRBV24-1, the J gene TRBJ2-1; no firm D call. Trimming pared 6 bases from V and 8 bases from J, leaving 13 bases between. This CDR3 spans 13 amino acids. The V gene's germline CDR1 is KGHDR and CDR2 SFDVKD. CDR3 DNA: TGTGCCACCAGTCGCGGCGGAGCGCATGAGCAGTTCTTC. Translating gives CATSRGGAHEQFF.